Presented here are 14 T cell receptor beta chains from one specimen sequenced in a study of glioma-infiltrating T cells. Using RNA template, CDR3s of TCR alpha and beta were amplified with iRepertoire arm-PCR. One entry per CDR3 protein, called by TCRdb with MiXCR from the multiplex PCR reads. In the table there are 150,000 to 200,000 distinct CDR3 sequences, around 42% of which are singletons. The sample consisted of glioma tissue, nonneoplastic brain tissue, or PBMCs (not recorded which). These receptors were taken from a human donor with low-grade glioma or glioblastoma, undergoing nonglioma brain surgery, or in good health (not recorded which).

This clonotype was found a few times. This chain links TRBV28 with TRBJ2-2, with D unclear. Germline V lookup: CDR1 MDHEN, CDR2 SYDVKM. V was pared by 3 bases and J by 7 bases, with 6 bases between. The CDR3 runs 12 residues. CDR3 amino acids: CASSFLDGELFF. The CDR3, as DNA: TGTGCCAGCAGTTTTCTAGACGGGGAGCTGTTTTTT.

This clonotype was detected once. Being one base from a much bigger clone, this may be a read error. The chain links TRBV11-3 to TRBJ2-3; 12 bases line up with TRBD2. From germline, CDR1 is SGHNT and CDR2 YENEEA. The CDR3 covers 15 residues. CDR3 region: CASSNGLAGSDMQYF. The CDR3 region has the DNA TGTGCCAGCAGCAACGGACTAGCGGGATCAGATATGCAGTATTTT.

The table lists this clonotype with many counts. This chain connects TRBV28 to TRBJ1-1; the D gene is possibly TRBD1 (6 bases). Germline V CDR1 and CDR2: MDHEN, SYDVKM. V was cut by 5 bases and J by 8 bases, with 15 bases left in between. The CDR3 sequence is 13 residues long. The CDR3 loop reads CASSTGFRQEAFF. In DNA, the CDR3 is TGTGCCAGCAGTACAGGGTTTAGGCAAGAAGCTTTCTTT.

This clonotype appeared many times. The chain couples TRBV27 to TRBJ2-7, with TRBD1 as a possible D gene (5 bases). There are 14 residues in the CDR3. Trimming removed 6 bases from V and 1 base from J, with 13 bases in between. Germline V gives CDR1 MNHEY, CDR2 SMNVEV (reference sequence). The CDR3 sequence is CASSPWGASYEQYF. CDR3 nucleotide sequence: TGTGCCAGCAGCCCGTGGGGCGCGTCCTACGAGCAGTACTTC.

There are many counts of this clonotype. V and J are TRBV28 and TRBJ1-1, with D unresolved. The V and J ends lost 6 bases and 1 base respectively, with 15 bases between them. This CDR3 spans 15 amino acids. CDR1 is MDHEN, CDR2 SYDVKM, per germline. The CDR3 is CASSLPGRGNTEAFF. The CDR3 DNA reads TGTGCCAGCAGCCTCCCTGGGAGAGGGAACACTGAAGCTTTCTTT.

This clonotype was found many times. The rearrangement uses TRBV6-1 and TRBJ1-6, with D unresolved. The CDR3 has 15 residues. Germline lookup yields CDR1 MNHNS and CDR2 SASEGT. V was cut by 1 base and J by 10 bases, with 14 bases left in between. CDR3 sequence reads: CASSEGTARRSPLHF. The CDR3, as DNA: TGTGCCAGCAGTGAAGGGACGGCGCGGCGATCACCCCTCCACTTT.

A remark on this clonotype: This could be a read error, since a much larger clone is one nucleotide away. This chain joins TRBV20-1 and TRBJ2-7; D might be TRBD1 or TRBD2, each matching 6 bases. V was cut by 6 bases and J by 6 bases, with 21 bases left in between. The CDR3 extends over 14 amino acids. Germline V lookup: CDR1 DFQATT, CDR2 SNEGSKA (reference sequence). This CDR3 is CSAPTRGSSLEQYF. CDR3 nucleotide sequence: TGCAGTGCCCCGACTAGGGGGAGTTCACTCGAGCAGTACTTC.

This clonotype was detected many times. CDR3 in amino acids: CASSLDYPNEQFF. Here the CDR3 DNA reads TGTGCCAGCAGTTTGGACTACCCAAATGAGCAGTTCTTC. The chain has TRBV27 and TRBJ2-1, with D possibly matching TRBD2 (6 bases). Germline values: CDR1 MNHEY, CDR2 SMNVEV (reference sequence). V was shortened by 3 bases and J by 7 bases, with 10 bases between the two germline ends. The CDR3 has 13 amino acids.

About this clonotype itself: This may come from a read error, since a much larger clone is one base off. The V call is TRBV28, the J call TRBJ2-1; D gene ambiguous. Trimming pared 6 bases from V and 9 bases from J, leaving 12 bases between. The CDR3 spans 12 residues. In germline, CDR1 is MDHEN, CDR2 SYDVKM. The CDR3 nucleotides are TGTGCCAGCAGCTTCAGGTCTTTTGAGCAGTTCTTC. Translation: CASSFRSFEQFF.

A word on this clonotype: With a much larger clone just one base away, this may be a read error. This chain connects TRBV2 to TRBJ2-3; tentatively, D is TRBD2 (6 bases). Germline V gives CDR1 SNHLY, CDR2 FYNNEI. The CDR3 contains 15 residues. CDR3 protein: CASSEAGGTTYTQYF. For the CDR3, the DNA is TGTGCCAGCAGTGAAGCGGGGGGAACCACATATACGCAGTATTTT.

This chain joins TRBV7-2 and TRBJ1-2; TRBD1 agrees at 9 bases. This CDR3 is built from 14 residues. V was pared by 5 bases and J by 2 bases, with 3 bases of the junction left unmatched. The germline gives CDR1 SGHTA, CDR2 FQGNSA. Here the CDR3 reads CASSLGQGNYGYTF. As DNA, the CDR3 is TGTGCCAGCAGCCTGGGACAGGGCAACTATGGCTACACCTTC.

A word on this clonotype: Possible read error: a much larger clone is one base away. The chain has TRBV6-2 or TRBV6-3 and TRBJ1-6; TRBD1 is a possible D gene (5 bases). Germline assignment: CDR1 MNHEY and CDR2 SVGEGT. This CDR3 contains 13 residues. Here the CDR3 DNA reads TGTGCCAGCAGTTTATACCTCGGGACGGTTCCACATTTT. Translating gives CASSLYLGTVPHF.

About this clonotype itself: A much larger clonotype is one base distant, so this may be a read error. This rearrangement joins TRBV24-1 to TRBJ2-1; 9 positions match TRBD1. The CDR3 spans 13 residues. Germline V gene data show CDR1 as KGHDR and CDR2 as SFDVKD. CDR3 residues: CDTSRTGENEQFF. In DNA form, the CDR3 reads TGTGACACCAGCCGGACAGGGGAGAATGAGCAGTTCTTC.

The table lists this clonotype with many counts. The chain couples TRBV20-1 to TRBJ2-2; weak D call: TRBD2 (6 bases). Trimming took 1 base from V and 1 from J, leaving 7 bases between them. The CDR3 is 14 amino acids. Germline-derived CDR1 and CDR2 are DFQATT and SNEGSKA (reference sequence). In DNA form, the CDR3 reads TGCAGTGCTAGAGTGGGAGGGAACACCGGGGAGCTGTTTTTT. The encoded protein is CSARVGGNTGELFF.